A single sample gave rise to the 11 T cell receptor beta chains below, sequenced in a study of long-term antiretroviral therapy in people with HIV. Researchers ran immunoSEQ v3.0 at survey level. Assay used: immunoSEQ multiplex PCR; TCRdb lists only in-frame clones, some missing. The sample carries about 30,000 clones, approximately 95% recorded once. The source material was unsorted PBMCs, sampled about 5.1 years after starting antiretroviral therapy. The receptor source for this set is a woman aged 45-65 years with HIV.

The V gene is TRBV5-6, the J gene TRBJ2-2, with 7 bases matching TRBD2. Germline CDR1 and CDR2: SGHDT and YYEEEE. CDR3 size: 18 residues. After removal of 4 bases from V and 2 bases from J, the junction contained 14 bases not matched to a gene. The CDR3 bases are TGTGCCAGCAGCGGAAGGGGTAGACTAGCTAAAAACACCGGGGAGCTGTTTTTT. It yields the protein CASSGRGRLAKNTGELFF. The entire variable domain, with the rest obtained from reference TRBV5-6 and TRBJ2-2, is as follows: DAGVTQSPTHLIKTRGQQVTLRCSPKSGHDTVSWYQQALGQGPQFIFQYYEEEERQRGNFPDRFSGHQFPNYSSELNVNALLLGDSALYLCASSGRGRLAKNTGELFFGEGSRLTVL.

The CDR3 spells CASSAHPGLGNTGELFF. The CDR3 DNA is TGTGCCAGCAGCGCCCACCCGGGACTAGGCAACACCGGGGAGCTGTTTTTT. The chain has TRBV9 and TRBJ2-2, with TRBD2 matching over 8 bases. The CDR3 loop spans 17 amino acids. V lost 3 bases and J lost 2; bases outside the gene matches: 9. Germline V lookup: CDR1 SGDLS, CDR2 YYNGEE.

The V call is TRBV30, the J call TRBJ2-3; D may match TRBD1 or TRBD2 (5 bases each). The V and J ends lost 5 bases and 0 bases respectively, with 15 bases between them. The CDR3 loop spans 15 amino acids. Germline V lookup: CDR1 GTSNPN, CDR2 SVGIG (reference sequence). CDR3 bases: TGTGCCTGGGGGGACGGCAGACCTAGCACAGATACGCAGTATTTT. This sequence encodes CAWGDGRPSTDTQYF.

The gene calls are TRBV6-6 and TRBJ1-3; a possible D gene is TRBD1 (5 bases). Trimming stripped 0 bases from V and 4 bases from J, with 10 bases between. The CDR3 contains 15 residues. The V gene's germline CDR1 is MNHNY and CDR2 SVGAGI (reference sequence). For the CDR3, the DNA is TGTGCCAGCAGTTACTCAAGGGGTACGGGAAACACCATATATTTT. Its protein product is CASSYSRGTGNTIYF.

V is TRBV29-1 and J is TRBJ1-1; the D gene is possibly TRBD1 (5 bases). The V and J ends lost 7 bases and 6 bases respectively, with 12 bases between them. This CDR3 is built from 11 residues. Germline CDR1 SQVTM, CDR2 ANQGSEA. CDR3 in amino acids: CSASGGAEAFF. The CDR3 DNA is TGCAGCGCAAGCGGGGGGGCTGAAGCTTTCTTT.

This sequence joins TRBV7-3 and TRBJ2-7; tentatively, D is TRBD2 (5 bases). The CDR3 length is 15 residues. CDR1 SGHTA and CDR2 FQGTGA come from the germline V gene. Trimming pared 2 bases from V and 2 bases from J, leaving 13 bases between. For the CDR3, the DNA is TGTGCCAGCAGCTTATATTATGGGGAGACCTACGAGCAGTACTTC. Translating it yields CASSLYYGETYEQYF.

The chain is built from TRBV5-8 and TRBJ2-1, with D perhaps TRBD2 (6 bases). Trimming shortened V by 4 bases and J by 3 bases, and 11 bases separated the two germline ends. This CDR3 has 14 residues. From germline, CDR1 is SGHTS and CDR2 YDEGEE. The CDR3 here is CASSGGSGYNEQFF. CDR3 bases: TGTGCCAGCAGCGGGGGGTCAGGCTACAATGAGCAGTTCTTC. Based on the CDR3 plus reference TRBV5-8 and TRBJ2-1, the full variable domain is EAGVTQSPTHLIKTRGQQATLRCSPISGHTSVYWYQQALGLGLQFLLWYDEGEERNRGNFPPRFSGRQFPNYSSELNVNALELEDSALYLCASSGGSGYNEQFFGPGTRLTVL.

The chain employs TRBV29-1 and TRBJ2-3; no clear D. This CDR3 is 15 amino acids long. Trimming took off 4 bases at V and 0 bases at J, with 14 bases between the two ends. Germline V gene sequence: CDR1 SQVTM, CDR2 ANQGSEA. The CDR3 spells CSVGPRGLSTDTQYF. The DNA for the CDR3 is TGCAGCGTTGGCCCCCGAGGCCTGAGCACAGATACGCAGTATTTT.

The chain recombines TRBV19 with TRBJ1-6; D is unresolved. V was cut by 7 bases and J by 7 bases, with 8 bases left in between. The V gene's germline CDR1 is LNHDA and CDR2 SQIVND (reference sequence). The CDR3 runs to 12 residues. CDR3 sequence (DNA): TGTGCCAGTACGAGGCAGAATTCACCCCTCCACTTT. Residues: CASTRQNSPLHF.

CDR3 nucleotide sequence: TGTGCCAGCAGTGGGGGCACAGGAGCCAAAAACATTCAGTACTTC. Protein sequence: CASSGGTGAKNIQYF. V gene TRBV6-6 combines with J gene TRBJ2-4; D possibly corresponds to TRBD1 (6 bases). The V and J ends lost 5 bases and 0 bases respectively, with 11 bases between them. Germline V CDR1 and CDR2: MNHNY, SVGAGI (reference sequence). This CDR3 is built from 15 residues.

This chain connects TRBV29-1 to TRBJ1-1, with D tentatively TRBD1 (6 bases). Germline assignment: CDR1 SQVTM and CDR2 ANQGSEA. The CDR3 covers 13 residues. Trimming took 3 bases from V and 1 from J, leaving 9 bases between them. The CDR3 loop is CSVDVGGNTEAFF. Written as DNA, the CDR3 is TGCAGCGTTGATGTAGGGGGGAACACTGAAGCTTTCTTT.